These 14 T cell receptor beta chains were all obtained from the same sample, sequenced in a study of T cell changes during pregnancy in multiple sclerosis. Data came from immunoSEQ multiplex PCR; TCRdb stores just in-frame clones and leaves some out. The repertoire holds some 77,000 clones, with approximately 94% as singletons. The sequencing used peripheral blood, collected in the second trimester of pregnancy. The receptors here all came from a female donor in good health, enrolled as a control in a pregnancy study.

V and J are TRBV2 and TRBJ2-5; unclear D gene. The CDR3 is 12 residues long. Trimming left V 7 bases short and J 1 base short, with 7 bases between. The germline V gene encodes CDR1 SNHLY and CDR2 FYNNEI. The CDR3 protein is CASMRSQETQYF. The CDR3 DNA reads TGTGCCAGCATGCGGAGCCAAGAGACCCAGTACTTC.

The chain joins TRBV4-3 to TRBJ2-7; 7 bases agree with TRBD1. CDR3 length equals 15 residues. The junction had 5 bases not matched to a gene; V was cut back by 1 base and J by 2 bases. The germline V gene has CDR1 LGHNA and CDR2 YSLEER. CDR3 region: CASSQVGDSAYEQYF. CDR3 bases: TGCGCCAGCAGCCAAGTGGGGGACAGTGCCTACGAGCAGTACTTC.

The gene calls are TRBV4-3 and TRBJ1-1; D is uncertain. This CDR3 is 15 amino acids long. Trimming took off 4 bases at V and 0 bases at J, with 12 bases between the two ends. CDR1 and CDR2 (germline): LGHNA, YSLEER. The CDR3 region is CASSPTGSMNTEAFF. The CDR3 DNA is TGCGCCAGCAGCCCAACCGGGTCCATGAACACTGAAGCTTTCTTT.

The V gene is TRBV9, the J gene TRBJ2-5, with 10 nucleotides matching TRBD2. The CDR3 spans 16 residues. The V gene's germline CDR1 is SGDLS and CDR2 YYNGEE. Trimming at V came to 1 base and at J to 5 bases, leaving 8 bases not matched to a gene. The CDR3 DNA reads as TGTGCCAGCAGCGTATCAGCGGGGGGGCCCCAGGAGACCCAGTACTTC. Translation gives CASSVSAGGPQETQYF.

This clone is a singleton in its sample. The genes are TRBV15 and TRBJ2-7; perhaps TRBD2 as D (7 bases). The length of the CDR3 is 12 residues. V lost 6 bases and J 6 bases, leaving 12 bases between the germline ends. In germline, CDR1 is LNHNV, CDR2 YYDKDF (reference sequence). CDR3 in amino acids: CATRGGAREQYF. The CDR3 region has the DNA TGTGCCACCAGAGGGGGGGCGCGCGAGCAGTACTTC.

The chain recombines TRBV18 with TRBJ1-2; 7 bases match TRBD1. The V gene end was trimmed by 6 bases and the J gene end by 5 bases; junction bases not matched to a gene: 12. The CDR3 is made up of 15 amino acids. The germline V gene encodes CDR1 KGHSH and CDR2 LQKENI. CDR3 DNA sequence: TGTGCCAGCTCTCCAACGAGAGCAGGGGGTTATGGCTACACCTTC. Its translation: CASSPTRAGGYGYTF.

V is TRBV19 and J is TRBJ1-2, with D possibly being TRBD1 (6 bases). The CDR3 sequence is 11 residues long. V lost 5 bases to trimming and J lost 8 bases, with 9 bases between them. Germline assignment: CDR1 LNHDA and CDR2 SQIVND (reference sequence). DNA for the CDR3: TGTGCCAGTAGTGGGGGCCGGGGCTACACCTTC. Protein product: CASSGGRGYTF.

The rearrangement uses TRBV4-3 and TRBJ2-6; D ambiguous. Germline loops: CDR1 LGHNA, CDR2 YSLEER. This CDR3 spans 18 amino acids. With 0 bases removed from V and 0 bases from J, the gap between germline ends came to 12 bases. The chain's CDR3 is CASSQDSGQISGANVLTF. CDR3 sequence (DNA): TGCGCCAGCAGCCAAGATTCTGGGCAGATCTCTGGGGCCAACGTCCTGACTTTC.

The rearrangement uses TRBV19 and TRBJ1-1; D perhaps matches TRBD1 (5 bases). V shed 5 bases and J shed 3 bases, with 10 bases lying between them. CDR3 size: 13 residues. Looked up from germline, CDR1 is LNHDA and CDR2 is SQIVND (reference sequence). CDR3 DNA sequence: TGTGCCAGTAGTTCTAAGGGGTACACTGAAGCTTTCTTT. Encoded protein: CASSSKGYTEAFF. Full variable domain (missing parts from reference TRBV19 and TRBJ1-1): DGGITQSPKYLFRKEGQNVTLSCEQNLNHDAMYWYRQDPGQGLRLIYYSQIVNDFQKGDIAEGYSVSREKKESFPLTVTSAQKNPTAFYLCASSSKGYTEAFFGQGTRLTVV.

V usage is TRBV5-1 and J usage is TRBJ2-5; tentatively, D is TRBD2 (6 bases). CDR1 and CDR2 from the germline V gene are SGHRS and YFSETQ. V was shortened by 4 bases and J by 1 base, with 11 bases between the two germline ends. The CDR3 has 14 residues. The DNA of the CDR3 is TGCGCCAGCAGCACCGGGGGACCCCAAGAGACCCAGTACTTC. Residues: CASSTGGPQETQYF.

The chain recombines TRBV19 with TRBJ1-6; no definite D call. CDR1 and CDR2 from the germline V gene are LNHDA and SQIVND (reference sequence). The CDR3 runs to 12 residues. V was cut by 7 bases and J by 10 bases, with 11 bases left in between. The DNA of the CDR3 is TGTGCCAGTAATGATGGGAGATCACCCCTCCACTTT. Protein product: CASNDGRSPLHF. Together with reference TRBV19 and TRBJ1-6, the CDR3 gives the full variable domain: DGGITQSPKYLFRKEGQNVTLSCEQNLNHDAMYWYRQDPGQGLRLIYYSQIVNDFQKGDIAEGYSVSREKKESFPLTVTSAQKNPTAFYLCASNDGRSPLHFGNGTRLTVT.

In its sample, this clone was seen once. Written as DNA, the CDR3 is TGCGCCAGCAGCTTGGGGGGTAGCGGGGGTACGCAGTATTTT. Translating it yields CASSLGGSGGTQYF. The chain has TRBV5-1 and TRBJ2-3, with 9 bases aligning to TRBD2. Germline-derived CDR1 and CDR2 are SGHRS and YFSETQ. The CDR3 consists of 14 residues. Trimming at V came to 0 bases and at J to 8 bases, leaving 4 bases not matched to a gene. The entire variable domain, with the rest obtained from reference TRBV5-1 and TRBJ2-3, is as follows: KAGVTQTPRYLIKTRGQQVTLSCSPISGHRSVSWYQQTPGQGLQFLFEYFSETQRNKGNFPGRFSGRQFSNSRSEMNVSTLELGDSALYLCASSLGGSGGTQYFGPGTRLTVL.

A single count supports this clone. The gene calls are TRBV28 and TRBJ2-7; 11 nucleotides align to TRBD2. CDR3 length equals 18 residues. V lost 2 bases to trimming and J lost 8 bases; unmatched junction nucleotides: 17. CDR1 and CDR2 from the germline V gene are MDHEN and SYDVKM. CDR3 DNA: TGTGCCAGCAGTTTAGGGAGGCGGCGTGATAGCGGGGGGGACCAGCAGTACTTC. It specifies CASSLGRRRDSGGDQQYF. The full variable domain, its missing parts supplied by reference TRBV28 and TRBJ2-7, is DVKVTQSSRYLVKRTGEKVFLECVQDMDHENMFWYRQDPGLGLRLIYFSYDVKMKEKGDIPEGYSVSREKKERFSLILESASTNQTSMYLCASSLGRRRDSGGDQQYFGPGTRLTVT.

CDR3 bases: TGTGCCAGCAGCTTAGTTAGGACAGGGCCAGACTATGGCTACACCTTC. The encoded protein is CASSLVRTGPDYGYTF. The chain is built from TRBV7-2 and TRBJ1-2, with 8 positions matching TRBD1. The CDR3 loop spans 16 amino acids. The germline gives CDR1 SGHTA, CDR2 FQGNSA. The junction had 7 bases not matched to a gene; V was cut back by 1 base and J by 3 bases. Using reference TRBV7-2 and TRBJ1-2 for the parts outside the CDR3, the full variable domain is GAGVSQSPSNKVTEKGKDVELRCDPISGHTALYWYRQSLGQGLEFLIYFQGNSAPDKSGLPSDRFSAERTGGSVSTLTIQRTQQEDSAVYLCASSLVRTGPDYGYTFGSGTRLTVV.